In this sample, the clone carrying this TCR beta chain turned up once. Assay used: immunoSEQ multiplex PCR; TCRdb lists only in-frame clones, some missing. The profile shows about 70,000 clones, almost 90% of them singletons. The data are from a study of OX40 agonist ivuxolimab in advanced cancers. Study background: Administration of intravenous ivuxolimab to patients occurred every 2 weeks at 0.01 to 10 mg/kg. Hepatocellular carcinoma, melanoma, renal cell or head and neck cancer affected the dose-escalation patients. Allowance was made for prior anti-PD-1, anti-PD-L1 or anti-CTLA-4 therapy, and approximately 41% had some.

The specimen comprised CD4+ or CD8+ T cells sorted from blood, sampled in a trial of the OX40 agonist ivuxolimab. This TCR was recovered from an adult with an advanced solid tumor such as melanoma, head and neck, liver or kidney cancer.

CDR3 sequence reads: CATSFSSSTDTQYF. Written as DNA, the CDR3 is TGTGCCACCTCGTTCAGTTCTAGCACAGATACGCAGTATTTT. The J gene is TRBJ2-3, the V gene TRBV19; D not certain. V lost 10 bases to trimming and J lost 0 bases, with 14 bases between them. The CDR3 extends over 14 amino acids. From germline, CDR1 is LNHDA and CDR2 SQIVND (reference sequence).